Following are 27 T cell receptor beta chains from one sample sequenced in a study of tumor-infiltrating lymphocytes in primary liver carcinoma. Unsorted whole blood supplied the blood RNA, and germline DNA was isolated too. The authors made TCR beta cDNA from approximately 500 ng total RNA with a constant-region primer. Libraries for TCR beta were built through three nested multiplex PCR rounds, which together made up a slightly modified ARM-PCR procedure. TRBV1-TRBV30 forward primers paired with a C-beta reverse primer were used in the first two PCR rounds, which ran 9 to 10 cycles each. TCRdb reprocessed the multiplex PCR reads with MiXCR, giving one entry per CDR3 protein. The sample consists of approximately 330,000 distinct CDR3 sequences, 65% of them appearing once. The specimen sequenced was peripheral blood. Source of these receptors: a middle-aged man with primary liver carcinoma and hepatitis B virus infection.

The chain carries TRBV6-5 and TRBJ2-5, with D maybe TRBD1 (6 bases). This CDR3 is built from 14 residues. Germline-derived CDR1 and CDR2 are MNHEY and SVGAGI. The CDR3 DNA sequence: TGTACGAGCAGTTACATCGGACAGCAAGAGACCCAGTACTTC. It yields the protein CTSSYIGQQETQYF.

Points on this clonotype: Because it lacks the conserved phenylalanine or tryptophan at the end, this CDR3 is likely a read error. Because the CDR3's place on the DNA is in doubt, the DNA is left out and the CDR3 is given as listed by TCRdb. This chain joins TRBV11-2 and TRBJ2-1. 12 amino acids form the CDR3, both terminal residues included. CDR1 and CDR2 (germline): SGHAT, FQNNGV. CDR3 sequence: CASSLTKGEHFS.

Many counts were recorded for this clonotype. The J gene is TRBJ1-1, the V gene TRBV11-2; unclear D gene. CDR3 length: 12 residues. Germline CDR1 and CDR2: SGHAT and FQNNGV. Trimming cost V 5 bases and J 8 bases, with 12 bases left between them. The CDR3 region is CASSRPTPEAFF. The CDR3 DNA is TGTGCCAGCAGCCGTCCTACGCCCGAAGCTTTCTTT.

At least ten counts were recorded for this clonotype. The chain carries TRBV4-1 and TRBJ2-7; a possible D gene is TRBD2 (7 bases). Germline CDR1 is MGHRA and CDR2 is YSYEKL. V was trimmed by 4 bases and J by 2 bases, leaving 21 bases between them. CDR3 size: 17 residues. CDR3: CASSRNPLGGATYEQYF. The CDR3, as DNA: TGCGCCAGCAGCCGGAACCCGCTGGGGGGGGCAACCTACGAGCAGTACTTC.

In DNA form, the CDR3 reads TGTGCTAGTGGTGGCGGTTTAGGGGGCATCGAGACCCAGTACTTC. Its protein is CASGGGLGGIETQYF. The V call is TRBV12-5, the J call TRBJ2-5, with 7 positions matching TRBD1. The V segment lost 5 bases and the J segment 5 bases; nucleotides outside the gene matches: 11. This CDR3 has 15 residues. From germline, CDR1 is LGHNT and CDR2 FRNRAP.

This clonotype was picked up many times. The chain combines TRBV5-1 with TRBJ2-5; tentative D call: TRBD2 (5 bases). CDR1 is SGHRS, CDR2 YFSETQ, per germline. This CDR3 comprises 11 residues. The V and J ends lost 5 bases and 5 bases respectively, with 7 bases between them. This CDR3 reads CASRAVETQYF. CDR3 nucleotides: TGCGCCAGCAGAGCGGTGGAGACCCAGTACTTC. Using reference TRBV5-1 and TRBJ2-5 for the parts outside the CDR3, the full variable domain is KAGVTQTPRYLIKTRGQQVTLSCSPISGHRSVSWYQQTPGQGLQFLFEYFSETQRNKGNFPGRFSGRQFSNSRSEMNVSTLELGDSALYLCASRAVETQYFGPGTRLLVL.

The chain combines TRBV29-1 with TRBJ1-2; D unresolved. Germline values: CDR1 SQVTM, CDR2 ANQGSEA. Deletions cut 8 bases from V and 6 bases from J, with 13 bases between. CDR3 size: 11 residues. The chain's CDR3 is CSFVFWNGYTF. As DNA, the CDR3 is TGCAGCTTTGTCTTCTGGAATGGCTACACCTTC.

V is TRBV5-6 and J is TRBJ2-7; D gene ambiguous. The CDR3 is 15 amino acids. V was clipped by 0 bases and J by 3 bases, with 13 bases between them. CDR1 and CDR2 (germline): SGHDT, YYEEEE. For the CDR3, the DNA is TGTGCCAGCAGCTTGGTGGACGGAGCCTTCTACGAGCAGTACTTC. This codes for CASSLVDGAFYEQYF.

Comments on this clonotype: One junction end does not reproduce the germline sequence, and a read error may be involved. This chain uses TRBV2 with TRBJ2-1; 7 positions match TRBD2. The CDR3 is 12 residues long. The germline gives CDR1 SNHLY, CDR2 FYNNEI. For the CDR3, the DNA is TGTGCGAGCACCCAATGGGAGGGTGAGCAGTTCTTC. This sequence encodes CASTQWEGEQFF.

This clonotype appeared many times. This chain joins TRBV29-1 and TRBJ2-5, with a tentative D call TRBD1 (5 bases). CDR1 is SQVTM and CDR2 is ANQGSEA in the germline V gene. The CDR3 extends over 13 amino acids. Trimming removed 7 bases at V and 2 bases at J, with 14 bases between. CDR3 DNA: TGCAGCGCCGATTTGGACATACAAGAGACCCAGTACTTC. Translating it yields CSADLDIQETQYF.

There are a few counts of this clonotype. This chain uses TRBV4-1 with TRBJ2-3; TRBD1 agrees at 10 bases. V was pared by 3 bases and J by 4 bases, with 4 bases of the junction left unmatched. The CDR3 loop spans 15 amino acids. Germline CDR1 MGHRA, CDR2 YSYEKL. This CDR3 reads CASSHPGTGADTQYF. As DNA, the CDR3 is TGCGCCAGCAGCCATCCCGGGACAGGGGCAGATACGCAGTATTTT.

The chain recombines TRBV5-4 with TRBJ2-7; TRBD2 is a possible D gene (6 bases). The ends were cut back, 4 bases at V and 1 base at J, with 15 bases in the middle. The V gene's germline CDR1 is SGHNT and CDR2 YYREEE (reference sequence). The length of the CDR3 is 15 residues. CDR3 coding DNA: TGTGCCAGCAGCCCCGGACTATTACGGTCCTACGAGCAGTACTTC. Translation gives CASSPGLLRSYEQYF.

As regards this clonotype: A much larger clone lies one base from this, so it may be a read error. The gene calls are TRBV6-6 and TRBJ2-7, with 8 bases lining up with TRBD1. The CDR3 contains 17 residues. The ends lost 4 bases at V and 0 bases at J; junction bases unmatched: 11. In germline, CDR1 is MNHNY, CDR2 SVGAGI (reference sequence). The CDR3 loop is CASSSVSGGRNSYEQYF. CDR3 DNA sequence: TGTGCCAGCAGTTCGGTGTCAGGGGGCCGGAACTCCTACGAGCAGTACTTC.

A remark on this clonotype: Being one base from a much bigger clone, this may be a read error. V and J are TRBV12-3 or TRBV12-4 and TRBJ2-3; no firm D call. The CDR3 runs to 14 residues. The CDR3 sequence: CASSFARLTDRQYF. Written as DNA, the CDR3 is TGTGCCAGCAGTTTCGCGCGGCTCACAGATAGGCAGTATTTT.

The table lists this clonotype with many counts. V usage is TRBV11-3 and J usage is TRBJ1-1; D gene ambiguous. The ends were cut back, 1 base at V and 3 bases at J, with 6 bases in the middle. The CDR3 runs to 13 residues. Germline CDR1 is SGHNT and CDR2 is YENEEA. CDR3 in DNA: TGTGCCAGCAGCTTAGGCTGGGACACTGAAGCTTTCTTT. Its translation is CASSLGWDTEAFF. The entire variable domain, with the rest obtained from reference TRBV11-3 and TRBJ1-1, is as follows: EAGVVQSPRYKIIEKKQPVAFWCNPISGHNTLYWYLQNLGQGPELLIRYENEEAVDDSQLPKDRFSAERLKGVDSTLKIQPAELGDSAVYLCASSLGWDTEAFFGQGTRLTVV.

The J gene is TRBJ1-1, the V gene TRBV29-1; perhaps TRBD1 as D (5 bases). Looked up from germline, CDR1 is SQVTM and CDR2 is ANQGSEA. This CDR3 has 12 amino acids. V was shortened by 7 bases and J by 5 bases, with 14 bases between the two germline ends. DNA for the CDR3: TGCAGCGCCGCGGGCGGGGGTACTGAAGCTTTCTTT. Protein sequence: CSAAGGGTEAFF.

To note about this clonotype: A much larger clonotype is one base distant, so this may be a read error. The chain combines TRBV4-1 with TRBJ1-2; 7 nucleotides align to TRBD1. Germline V gene sequence: CDR1 MGHRA, CDR2 YSYEKL. CDR3 size: 15 residues. The DNA for the CDR3 is TGCGCCAGCAGCCAATCGGGACAGAATAACTATTGCTACACCTTC. It codes for CASSQSGQNNYCYTF.

Concerning this clonotype: One end of the junction does not line up with germline, which may come from a read error. The rearrangement uses TRBV11-2 and TRBJ2-7; 11 nucleotides line up with TRBD2. This CDR3 spans 15 amino acids. Germline CDR1 reads SGHAT; CDR2 reads FQNNGV. CDR3 sequence: CASSRRLAGHYEQYF. In nucleotides, the CDR3 is TGTGCCAGCAGCCGGAGACTAGCGGGGCACTACGAACAGTACTTC.

The table lists this clonotype with many counts. V usage is TRBV6-5 and J usage is TRBJ2-5, with 8 nucleotides matching TRBD2. The CDR3 runs to 16 residues. Trimming removed 5 bases from V and 4 bases from J; junction bases left unmatched: 12. Germline CDR1 reads MNHEY; CDR2 reads SVGAGI. The CDR3 is CASSNSIAGLLETQYF. The CDR3 bases are TGTGCCAGCAGTAATTCGATAGCGGGATTATTAGAGACCCAGTACTTC.

The chain links TRBV20-1 to TRBJ2-1; 12 nucleotides agree with TRBD2. V gave up 8 bases and J gave up 0 bases; unmatched junction bases: 17. Germline V gives CDR1 DFQATT, CDR2 SNEGSKA (reference sequence). This CDR3 has 19 amino acids. CDR3 nucleotide sequence: TGCAGTACACCCTTCCCGCTAGCGGGAGGGGCGAGCTCCTACAATGAGCAGTTCTTC. Translation: CSTPFPLAGGASSYNEQFF.

Details on this clonotype: A much larger clone differs from this one at a single base, so this may be a read error. J is TRBJ2-7 and V is TRBV4-2, with D maybe TRBD2 (6 bases). From germline, CDR1 is LGHNA and CDR2 YNFKEQ. The CDR3 sequence is 13 residues long. The CDR3 spells CATSQDSGSEQYF. The CDR3 DNA is TGTGCCACCAGCCAAGATAGCGGTAGCGAGCAGTACTTC.

This clonotype was counted ten times or more. The chain recombines TRBV11-1 with TRBJ2-3, with 8 bases identical to TRBD2. The CDR3 consists of 15 residues. The germline V gene encodes CDR1 SGHAT and CDR2 FQDESV (reference sequence). Unmatched junction bases numbered 7, after V lost 5 bases and J lost 3 bases. This chain's CDR3 is CASSTGLADTDTQYF. DNA of the CDR3: TGTGCCAGCAGCACCGGACTAGCTGATACAGATACGCAGTATTTT. Filled out from reference TRBV11-1 and TRBJ2-3, the complete variable domain reads EAEVAQSPRYKITEKSQAVAFWCDPISGHATLYWYRQILGQGPELLVQFQDESVVDDSQLPKDRFSAERLKGVDSTLKIQPAELGDSAMYLCASSTGLADTDTQYFGPGTRLTVL.

This clonotype showed up many times. This CDR3 reads CASLGLETQYF. The CDR3 DNA is TGTGCCAGTTTGGGCCTAGAGACCCAGTACTTC. This chain uses TRBV28 with TRBJ2-5; D is undetermined. Trimming took 9 bases from V and 4 from J, leaving 9 bases between them. Germline values: CDR1 MDHEN, CDR2 SYDVKM. The CDR3 length is 11 residues.

In the case of this clonotype: This could be a read error, since a much larger clone is one nucleotide away. The chain combines TRBV29-1 with TRBJ2-7; D perhaps matches TRBD2 (7 bases). The germline CDR1 and CDR2 sequences are SQVTM and ANQGSEA. V dropped 4 bases and J dropped 4 bases, with 20 bases sitting between them. The CDR3 extends over 15 amino acids. The CDR3 nucleotides are TGCAGCGTTGCCCAGGGACTAACGGGACAATACGAGCAGTACTTC. It is translated as CSVAQGLTGQYEQYF.

A remark on this clonotype: One end of the junction varies from germline; a read error may be responsible. The chain employs TRBV4-3 and TRBJ2-1, with 15 bases aligning to TRBD2. CDR3 size: 21 residues. CDR1 is LGHNA, CDR2 YSLEER, per germline. The CDR3 DNA is TGCGCCAGCAGCCTTGAACTCTCCGGACTAGCGGGAGGGCCGGGTGACAATGAGCAGTCCTTC. This codes for CASSLELSGLAGGPGDNEQSF.

Comment on this clonotype: A junction end diverges from the germline sequence, so it may reflect a read error. V is TRBV6-2 or TRBV6-3 and J is TRBJ2-7; D is unresolved. The CDR3 runs 13 residues. Germline assignment: CDR1 MNHEY and CDR2 SVGEGT. CDR3 nucleotides: TGTGCCTGCAGTTACGAGGTACCCTACGAGCGGTACTTC. This encodes CACSYEVPYERYF.

Note on this clonotype: One junction end disagrees with the germline gene, perhaps due to a read error. The CDR3 coding sequence is TGTGCCAACAGCTCCCGACAGGGCACTGAAGCTTTCTTT. This gives the protein CANSSRQGTEAFF. The chain links TRBV11-2 to TRBJ1-1; 7 positions agree with TRBD1. Germline CDR1 reads SGHAT; CDR2 reads FQNNGV. This CDR3 contains 13 residues.